Below are 28 T cell receptor beta chains sequenced from a single sample in a study of blood T cell repertoires in COVID-19. Generated by immunoSEQ multiplex PCR, the TCRdb table keeps only in-frame clones and is missing some. The sample carries under 200,000 clones, approximately 86% recorded once. Specimen: PBMCs or T cells enriched from blood (not recorded which). All receptors come from a man aged 60 to 69 who had recovered from COVID-19.

The rearrangement joins TRBV29-1 to TRBJ2-7; 7 nucleotides match TRBD1. The trim removed 3 bases at V and 4 bases at J, leaving 15 bases unmatched. The CDR3 contains 16 residues. Germline V lookup: CDR1 SQVTM, CDR2 ANQGSEA. The CDR3, as DNA: TGCAGCGTTGATCGACAGGGAGTGGGGCCTAATTACGAGCAGTACTTC. Amino acids: CSVDRQGVGPNYEQYF.

The chain uses TRBV19 and TRBJ1-4; TRBD1 aligns across 8 bases. Germline V lookup: CDR1 LNHDA, CDR2 SQIVND (reference sequence). This CDR3 contains 18 residues. V trimming: 3 bases; J trimming: 0 bases; junction bases outside the gene matches: 9. The CDR3, as DNA: TGTGCCAGTAGTATTCTAGGACAGGGCGGAACAACTAATGAAAAACTGTTTTTT. It specifies CASSILGQGGTTNEKLFF.

This chain uses TRBV6-5 with TRBJ1-1; D unclear. The CDR3 runs to 14 residues. Germline V CDR1 and CDR2: MNHEY, SVGAGI. V was shortened by 0 bases and J by 2 bases, with 7 bases between the two germline ends. The CDR3 loop reads CASSYSGYNTEAFF. DNA of the CDR3: TGTGCCAGCAGTTACTCCGGTTATAACACTGAAGCTTTCTTT.

V usage is TRBV5-1 and J usage is TRBJ1-1, with D perhaps matching TRBD1 (6 bases). The CDR3 contains 15 residues. The V and J ends lost 4 bases and 1 base respectively, with 14 bases between them. Germline loops: CDR1 SGHRS, CDR2 YFSETQ. The CDR3 nucleotides read TGCGCCAGCAGCCCGGGGGGGGCAGCGAACACTGAAGCTTTCTTT. This translates into CASSPGGAANTEAFF.

This chain uses TRBV9 with TRBJ2-3, with D uncertain. Germline assignment: CDR1 SGDLS and CDR2 YYNGEE. V shed 4 bases and J shed 0 bases, with 12 bases lying between them. The CDR3 is made up of 15 amino acids. The CDR3 bases are TGTGCCAGCAGCCCGAGGAGTCCCAGCACAGATACGCAGTATTTT. Its protein is CASSPRSPSTDTQYF.

The genes are TRBV2 and TRBJ2-7, with 8 positions matching TRBD1. The germline V gene has CDR1 SNHLY and CDR2 FYNNEI. After removal of 6 bases from V and 3 bases from J, the junction contained 7 bases not matched to a gene. CDR3 length: 14 residues. The chain's CDR3 is CASSPDRVIYEQYF. The CDR3 DNA reads as TGTGCCAGCAGCCCGGACAGGGTCATCTACGAGCAGTACTTC.

J is TRBJ1-3 and V is TRBV18; TRBD1 is a possible D gene (6 bases). The V end lost 2 bases, the J end lost 1 base, and 12 bases lay between the germline ends. This CDR3 spans 16 amino acids. Germline-derived CDR1 and CDR2 are KGHSH and LQKENI. The CDR3 region has the DNA TGTGCCAGCTCACCAGAATACGGACAGTCTGGAAACACCATATATTTT. Amino acids: CASSPEYGQSGNTIYF.

The chain recombines TRBV6-1 with TRBJ1-5; D is ambiguous. With 3 bases removed from V and 9 bases from J, the gap between germline ends came to 12 bases. Germline V lookup: CDR1 MNHNS, CDR2 SASEGT. The CDR3 sequence is 13 residues long. The CDR3 sequence is CASSDSPSWPQHF. CDR3 DNA sequence: TGTGCCAGCAGTGATTCCCCTAGTTGGCCCCAGCATTTT.

The CDR3 DNA is TGTGCCAGCAGCTTGAGGACAGAGAACACCGGGGAGCTGTTTTTT. This sequence encodes CASSLRTENTGELFF. This rearrangement joins TRBV5-5 to TRBJ2-2, with D perhaps matching TRBD1 (6 bases). The CDR3 length is 15 residues. Between the trimmed V and J ends, which lost 1 base and 1 base, there was a span of 8 bases. Germline V gene lookup returns CDR1 SGHKS and CDR2 YYEKEE (reference sequence).

The CDR3 reads CASSLTDRPTYEQYF. CDR3 bases: TGTGCCAGCAGTCTAACGGACAGACCAACCTACGAGCAGTACTTC. This chain uses TRBV27 with TRBJ2-7; possibly TRBD1 for D (6 bases). Trimming took off 5 bases at V and 2 bases at J, with 16 bases between the two ends. This CDR3 has 15 amino acids. Germline values: CDR1 MNHEY, CDR2 SMNVEV (reference sequence).

The DNA for the CDR3 is TGTGCCAGCAGTCTCCTCGGGACAGGGCTGAATGAAAAACTGTTTTTT. Protein: CASSLLGTGLNEKLFF. The V call is TRBV7-9, the J call TRBJ1-4, with 9 positions matching TRBD1. The junction had 10 bases not matched to a gene; V was cut back by 6 bases and J by 5 bases. Germline V gives CDR1 SEHNR, CDR2 FQNEAQ (reference sequence). There are 16 residues in the CDR3. The whole variable domain, remainder taken from reference TRBV7-9 and TRBJ1-4, is DTGVSQNPRHKITKRGQNVTFRCDPISEHNRLYWYRQTLGQGPEFLTYFQNEAQLEKSRLLSDRFSAERPKGSFSTLEIQRTEQGDSAMYLCASSLLGTGLNEKLFFGSGTQLSVL.

The J gene is TRBJ1-5, the V gene TRBV6-5; TRBD1 is a possible D gene (5 bases). V was shortened by 0 bases and J by 3 bases, with 9 bases between the two germline ends. The CDR3 has 15 amino acids. Germline CDR1 is MNHEY and CDR2 is SVGAGI. The CDR3 here is CASSYSGGLNQPQHF. The CDR3 bases are TGTGCCAGCAGTTACTCGGGGGGACTCAATCAGCCCCAGCATTTT.

The chain joins TRBV10-3 to TRBJ1-1, with D uncertain. This CDR3 has 16 residues. The germline V and J ends were trimmed by 2 bases and 1 base, with 14 bases remaining between them. Germline-derived CDR1 and CDR2 are ENHRY and SYGVKD. The chain's CDR3 is CAISELPRVGNTEAFF. In nucleotides, the CDR3 is TGTGCCATCAGTGAGCTTCCGAGGGTTGGGAACACTGAAGCTTTCTTT.

The chain is built from TRBV7-3 and TRBJ1-1; 9 bases line up with TRBD1. Per germline, CDR1 SGHTA and CDR2 FQGTGA. This CDR3 has 14 amino acids. J was trimmed by 6 bases and V by 5 bases; bases with no gene match: 7. Here the CDR3 DNA reads TGTGCCAGCAGCAAAACAGGGGGCGCGGCTGAAGCTTTCTTT. It specifies CASSKTGGAAEAFF.

The rearrangement links TRBV6-5 to TRBJ2-5; D perhaps matches TRBD1 (5 bases). Germline-derived CDR1 and CDR2 are MNHEY and SVGAGI. Trimming stripped 5 bases from V and 1 base from J, with 8 bases between. CDR3 length equals 13 residues. The DNA for the CDR3 is TGTGCCAGCAGTCTACAGGCCCAAGAGACCCAGTACTTC. It is translated as CASSLQAQETQYF.

As concerns this clone: The germline gene is not matched at one end of the junction; a read error may be the cause. This chain uses TRBV5-8 with TRBJ2-7; 13 nucleotides line up with TRBD2. The CDR3 is made up of 14 amino acids. Germline CDR1 and CDR2: SGHTS and YDEGEE. CDR3 sequence reads: CASSFPGTSGTQGF. The CDR3 bases are TGTGCCAGCAGCTTTCCCGGGACTAGCGGGACCCAAGGGTTC.

The chain is built from TRBV18 and TRBJ1-1; a weak D match, TRBD1 (5 bases). The V gene's germline CDR1 is KGHSH and CDR2 LQKENI. V lost 3 bases, J lost 0 bases, and 5 bases lay in between. The CDR3 is 13 amino acids. The CDR3 here is CASSPDMNTEAFF. The DNA of the CDR3 is TGTGCCAGCTCACCGGACATGAACACTGAAGCTTTCTTT.

The gene calls are TRBV3-1 (or the pseudogene TRBV3-2) and TRBJ1-2; 7 nucleotides agree with TRBD1. Germline V gives CDR1 LGHDT, CDR2 YNNKEL (reference sequence). The CDR3 is 12 amino acids. V was clipped by 1 base and J by 8 bases; unmatched bases: 1. DNA of the CDR3: TGTGCCAGCAGCCAAGGAGGGGGCGGCTACACCTTC. Protein product: CASSQGGGGYTF.

The V call is TRBV4-2, the J call TRBJ1-5; tentatively, D is TRBD1 (5 bases). The CDR3 length is 15 residues. V gave up 0 bases and J gave up 7 bases, with 13 bases separating them. Germline CDR1 and CDR2: LGHNA and YNFKEQ. The CDR3 DNA is TGTGCCAGCAGCCAAGATCCAGGGCGTCACCAGCCCCAGCATTTT. Protein: CASSQDPGRHQPQHF.

This chain uses TRBV28 with TRBJ1-2, with D possibly being TRBD1 (5 bases). The CDR3 sequence is 15 residues long. Trimming removed 6 bases at V and 3 bases at J, with 17 bases between. Per the germline V gene, CDR1 is MDHEN and CDR2 is SYDVKM. In DNA, the CDR3 is TGTGCCAGCAGCTCCCACGGATCGGGGGACTATGGCTACACCTTC. Amino acids: CASSSHGSGDYGYTF.

The rearrangement links TRBV2 to TRBJ2-1, with TRBD1 identical over 11 bases. This CDR3 has 16 residues. Trimming at V came to 6 bases and at J to 8 bases, leaving 12 bases not matched to a gene. From germline, CDR1 is SNHLY and CDR2 FYNNEI. CDR3 in DNA: TGTGCCAGCAGCGGAGGAGGACAGGGGGCCCTCGATGAGCAGTTCTTC. It is translated as CASSGGGQGALDEQFF.

The chain uses TRBV9 and TRBJ2-1, with D unresolved. V lost 4 bases, J lost 4 bases, and 9 bases lay in between. CDR1 and CDR2 (germline): SGDLS, YYNGEE. The length of the CDR3 is 13 residues. This chain's CDR3 is CASSPFQYNEQFF. The CDR3 nucleotides are TGTGCCAGCAGCCCCTTTCAGTACAATGAGCAGTTCTTC.

The chain joins TRBV5-1 to TRBJ1-1, with 7 bases lining up with TRBD1. V trimming: 1 base; J trimming: 2 bases; junction bases outside the gene matches: 2. The CDR3 spans 14 residues. Germline-derived CDR1 and CDR2 are SGHRS and YFSETQ. For the CDR3, the DNA is TGCGCCAGCAGCTTGCCAGGGGGTAACACTGAAGCTTTCTTT. Residues: CASSLPGGNTEAFF.

The V call is TRBV19, the J call TRBJ1-6; 7 positions agree with TRBD1. Germline trimming cut 5 bases from V and 5 bases from J; bases unmatched to any gene: 6. Germline lookup yields CDR1 LNHDA and CDR2 SQIVND (reference sequence). The length of the CDR3 is 15 residues. The CDR3 nucleotides read TGTGCCAGTAGTGAACAGGGGTCCCATAATTCACCCCTCCACTTT. It is translated as CASSEQGSHNSPLHF.

The CDR3 loop is CASSLRREGGELFF. For the CDR3, the DNA is TGTGCCAGCAGCTTGAGGCGGGAGGGCGGGGAGCTGTTTTTT. The chain combines TRBV5-4 with TRBJ2-2; 9 bases fit TRBD2. CDR1 is SGHNT and CDR2 is YYREEE in the germline V gene (reference sequence). The CDR3 consists of 14 residues. The V and J ends lost 1 base and 7 bases, in that order; junction bases with no gene match: 2.

This clone came up a few times. The V call is TRBV4-1, the J call TRBJ2-7; 11 bases agree with TRBD2. Germline CDR1 and CDR2: MGHRA and YSYEKL. The trim removed 0 bases at V and 8 bases at J, leaving 3 bases unmatched. The CDR3 extends over 14 amino acids. This chain's CDR3 is CASSQDLAGGQQYF. CDR3 nucleotides: TGCGCCAGCAGCCAAGACCTAGCGGGGGGCCAGCAGTACTTC.

The chain carries TRBV9 and TRBJ2-7; the match to TRBD2 covers 12 bases. J gave up 6 bases and V 4 bases, and 11 bases lay outside the gene matches. The CDR3 is 16 amino acids. Germline values: CDR1 SGDLS, CDR2 YYNGEE. DNA for the CDR3: TGTGCCAGCAGCATTGGACTAGCGGGACTTCCGGGCGAGCAGTACTTC. This sequence encodes CASSIGLAGLPGEQYF.

This clone was seen a few times. The chain links TRBV5-1 to TRBJ1-3, with D possibly matching TRBD1 (6 bases). The ends were cut back, 4 bases at V and 3 bases at J, with 14 bases in the middle. CDR3 size: 15 residues. CDR1 and CDR2 from the germline V gene are SGHRS and YFSETQ. CDR3 nucleotides: TGCGCCAGCAGCAGCTCAGGGGTGTTTGGAAACACCATATATTTT. It yields the protein CASSSSGVFGNTIYF.